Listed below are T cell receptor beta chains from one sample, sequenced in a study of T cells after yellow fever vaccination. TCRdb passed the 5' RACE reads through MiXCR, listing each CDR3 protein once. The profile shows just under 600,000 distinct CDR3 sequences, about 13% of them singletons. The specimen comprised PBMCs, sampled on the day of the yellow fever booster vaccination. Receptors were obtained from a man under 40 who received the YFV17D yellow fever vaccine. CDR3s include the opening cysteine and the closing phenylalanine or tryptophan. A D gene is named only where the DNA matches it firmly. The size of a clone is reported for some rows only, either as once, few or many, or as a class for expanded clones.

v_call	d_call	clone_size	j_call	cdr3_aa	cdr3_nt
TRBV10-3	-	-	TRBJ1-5	CAISESMSSGNQPQHF	TGTGCCATCAGTGAGTCGATGAGTTCCGGGAATCAGCCCCAGCATTTT
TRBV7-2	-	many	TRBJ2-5	CASSFSGGSSDTQYF	TGTGCCAGCAGCTTTTCTGGGGGGTCCTCCGATACCCAGTACTTC
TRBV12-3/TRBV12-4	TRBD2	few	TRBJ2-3	CASTPGVAGVTDTQYF	TGTGCCAGCACCCCCGGGGTAGCGGGAGTTACAGATACGCAGTATTTT
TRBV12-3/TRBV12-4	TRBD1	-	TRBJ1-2	CASSLPSRGRAYGYTF	TGTGCCAGCAGTTTACCGAGCAGGGGGCGCGCCTATGGCTACACCTTC
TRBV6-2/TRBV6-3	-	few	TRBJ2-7	CASRNPGGIYEQYF	TGTGCCAGCAGGAATCCGGGTGGCATCTACGAGCAGTACTTC
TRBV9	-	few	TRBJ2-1	CASSVGGGRDEQFF	TGTGCCAGCAGCGTAGGCGGCGGGCGAGATGAGCAGTTCTTC
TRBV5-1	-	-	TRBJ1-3	CASSPGHSSSGNTIYF	TGCGCCAGCAGCCCGGGACACTCAAGCTCTGGAAACACCATATATTTT
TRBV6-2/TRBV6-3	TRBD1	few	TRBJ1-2	CASSYPTTGGEDYGYTF	TGTGCCAGCAGTTACCCGACGACAGGGGGCGAAGACTATGGCTACACCTTC
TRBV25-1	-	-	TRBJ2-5	CASTRAGETQYF	TGTGCCAGCACCCGAGCCGGGGAGACCCAGTACTTC
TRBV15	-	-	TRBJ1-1	CATRRWAGRDTEAFF	TGTGCCACGAGAAGATGGGCGGGAAGAGACACTGAAGCTTTCTTT
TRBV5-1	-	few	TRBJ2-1	CASSLETLAYNEQFF	TGCGCCAGCAGCTTGGAGACTCTGGCCTACAATGAGCAGTTCTTC
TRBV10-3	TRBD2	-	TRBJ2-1	CAISAWTSREKQFF	TGTGCCATCAGCGCCTGGACTAGCAGAGAAAAGCAGTTCTTC
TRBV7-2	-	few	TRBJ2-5	CASSPRDQGETQYF	TGTGCCAGCAGCCCCAGGGACCAAGGGGAGACCCAGTACTTC
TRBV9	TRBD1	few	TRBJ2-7	CASSLRGQGVYEQYF	TGTGCCAGCAGCCTCAGAGGACAGGGAGTGTACGAGCAGTACTTC
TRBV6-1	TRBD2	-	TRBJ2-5	CASSGRPVASGKETQYF	TGTGCCAGCAGTGGACGCCCGGTGGCTAGCGGCAAAGAGACCCAGTACTTC